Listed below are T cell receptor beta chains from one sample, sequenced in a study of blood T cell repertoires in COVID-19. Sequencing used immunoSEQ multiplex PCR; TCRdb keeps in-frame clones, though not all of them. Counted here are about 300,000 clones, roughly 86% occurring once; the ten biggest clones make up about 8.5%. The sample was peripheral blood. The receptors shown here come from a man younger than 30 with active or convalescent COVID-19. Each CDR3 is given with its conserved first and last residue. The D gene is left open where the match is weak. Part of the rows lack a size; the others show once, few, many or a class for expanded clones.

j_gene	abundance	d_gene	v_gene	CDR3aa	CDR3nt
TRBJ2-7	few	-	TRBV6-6	CATQTVSSEQYF	TGTGCCACCCAGACAGTGTCCAGCGAGCAGTACTTC
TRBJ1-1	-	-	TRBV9	CASSADLQGMGTEAFF	TGTGCCAGCAGCGCGGACCTCCAGGGGATGGGCACTGAAGCTTTCTTT
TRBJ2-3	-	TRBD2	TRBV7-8	CASRPGLAGVYTQYF	TGTGCCAGCAGACCTGGACTAGCGGGGGTATATACGCAGTATTTT
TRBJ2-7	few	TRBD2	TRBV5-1	CASSLGLAGFPTYEQYF	TGCGCCAGCAGCTTGGGTCTAGCGGGGTTCCCTACCTACGAGCAGTACTTC
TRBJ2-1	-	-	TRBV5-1	CASSLEGVNPNEQFF	TGCGCCAGCAGCTTGGAAGGGGTGAACCCCAATGAGCAGTTCTTC
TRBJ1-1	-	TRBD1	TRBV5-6	CASSLGTGGMAEAFF	TGTGCCAGCAGCTTGGGGACAGGGGGCATGGCTGAAGCTTTCTTT
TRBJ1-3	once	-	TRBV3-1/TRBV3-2	CASSQAGGFGNTIYF	TGTGCCAGCAGCCAAGCCGGGGGATTCGGAAACACCATATATTTT
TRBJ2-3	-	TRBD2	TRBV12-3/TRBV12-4	CATKRGSTDTQYF	TGTGCCACTAAGCGGGGGAGCACAGATACGCAGTATTTT
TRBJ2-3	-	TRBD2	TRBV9	CASSVGWVAGTTDTQYF	TGTGCCAGCAGCGTAGGATGGGTAGCGGGGACCACAGATACGCAGTATTTT
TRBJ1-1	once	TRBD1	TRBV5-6	CASSLGDRKDTEAFF	TGTGCCAGCAGTCTCGGGGACAGGAAGGACACTGAAGCTTTCTTT
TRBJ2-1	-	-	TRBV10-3	CYSRDNSYNEQFF	TGTTACTCCCGGGACAACTCCTACAATGAGCAGTTCTTC
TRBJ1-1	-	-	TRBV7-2	CASSSGVTEAFF	TGTGCCAGCAGCTCAGGGGTAACTGAAGCTTTCTTT
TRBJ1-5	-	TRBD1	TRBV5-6	CASSPTGGGSNQPQHF	TGTGCCAGCAGCCCGACAGGGGGCGGAAGCAATCAGCCCCAGCATTTT
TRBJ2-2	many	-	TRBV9	CASSVEESGELFF	TGTGCCAGCAGCGTAGAAGAGTCCGGGGAGCTGTTTTTT
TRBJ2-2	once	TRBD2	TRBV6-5	CASRKAGVNTGELFF	TGTGCCAGCAGAAAAGCGGGGGTAAACACCGGGGAGCTGTTTTTT
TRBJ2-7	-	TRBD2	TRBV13	CASSLGLAGTSSYEQYF	TGTGCCAGCAGCCTGGGACTAGCGGGGACGAGCTCCTACGAGCAGTACTTC
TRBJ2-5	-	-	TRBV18	CASSPLEGMQTQYF	TGTGCCAGCTCACCACTAGAGGGTATGCAGACCCAGTACTTC
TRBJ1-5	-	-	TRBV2	CASSQNSNQPQHF	TGTGCCAGCAGCCAGAATAGCAATCAGCCCCAGCATTTT
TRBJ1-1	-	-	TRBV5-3	CARSLAGHQNTEAFF	TGTGCCAGAAGCTTGGCGGGACACCAGAACACTGAAGCTTTCTTT
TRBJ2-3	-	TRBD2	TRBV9	CASSPGLAVTTDTQYF	TGTGCCAGCAGCCCAGGACTAGCGGTTACCACAGATACGCAGTATTTT
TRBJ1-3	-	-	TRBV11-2	CASSLDIEVFNTIYF	TGTGCCAGCAGCTTAGATATCGAGGTTTTCAACACCATATATTTT
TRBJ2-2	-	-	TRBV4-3	CASSPGRTGPNTGELFF	TGCGCCAGCAGCCCAGGGAGAACAGGGCCGAACACCGGGGAGCTGTTTTTT
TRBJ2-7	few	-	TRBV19	CASSIADNSYEQYF	TGTGCCAGTAGTATAGCGGACAACTCCTACGAGCAGTACTTC
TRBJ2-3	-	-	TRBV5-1	CASSLGQDTQYF	TGCGCCAGCAGCTTGGGGCAAGATACGCAGTATTTT
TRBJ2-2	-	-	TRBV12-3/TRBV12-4	CASSSNNAGELFF	TGTGCCAGCAGCTCAAACAATGCCGGGGAGCTGTTTTTT
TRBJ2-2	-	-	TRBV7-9	CASSLDIDTGELFF	TGTGCCAGCAGCTTAGATATTGACACCGGGGAGCTGTTTTTT